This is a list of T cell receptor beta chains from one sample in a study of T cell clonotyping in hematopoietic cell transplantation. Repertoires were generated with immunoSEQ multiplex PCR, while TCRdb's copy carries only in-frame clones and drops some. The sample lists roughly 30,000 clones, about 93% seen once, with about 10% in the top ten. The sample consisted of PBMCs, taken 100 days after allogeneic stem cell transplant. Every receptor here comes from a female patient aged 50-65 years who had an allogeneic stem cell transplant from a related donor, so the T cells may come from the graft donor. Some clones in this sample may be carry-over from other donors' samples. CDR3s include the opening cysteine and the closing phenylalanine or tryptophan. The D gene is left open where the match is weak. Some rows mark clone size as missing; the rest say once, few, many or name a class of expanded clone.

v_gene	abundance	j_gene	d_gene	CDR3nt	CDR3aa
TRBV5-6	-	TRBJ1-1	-	TGTGCCAGCAGCTTGTGGGGGATAGGGGACACTGAAGCTTTCTTT	CASSLWGIGDTEAFF
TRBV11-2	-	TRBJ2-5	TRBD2	TGTGCCAGCAGCTGGGGACTAGCGGAAGAGACCCAGTACTTC	CASSWGLAEETQYF
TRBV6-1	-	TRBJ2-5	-	TGTGCCAGCAGTGAAGCATACGAGACCCAGTACTTC	CASSEAYETQYF
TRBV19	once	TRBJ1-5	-	TGTGCCAGTAGTGGGGGGGGCAATCAGCCCCAGCATTTT	CASSGGGNQPQHF
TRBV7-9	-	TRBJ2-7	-	TGTGCCAGCAGCTTAGTTTGGGGAGGCGGCGAGCAGTACTTC	CASSLVWGGGEQYF
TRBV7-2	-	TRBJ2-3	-	TGTGCCAGCAGCTTAAAGGCAGATACGCAGTATTTT	CASSLKADTQYF
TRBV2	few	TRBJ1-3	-	TGTGCCAGCATTGAGTGGGACCTAACTGGAAACACCATATATTTT	CASIEWDLTGNTIYF
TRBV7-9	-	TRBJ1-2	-	TGTGCCAGCAGCTTAGGCAGGAATTCCTATGGCTACACCTTC	CASSLGRNSYGYTF
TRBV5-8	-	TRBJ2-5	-	TGTGCCAGCAGCCGGGACCGAGGCGGACAAATGGCGGAGACCCAGTACTTC	CASSRDRGGQMAETQYF
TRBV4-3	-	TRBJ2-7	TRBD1	TGCGCCAGCAGCTTGGGACAGTATCCCGTCTACGAGCAGTACTTC	CASSLGQYPVYEQYF
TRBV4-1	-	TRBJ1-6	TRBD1	TGCGCCAGCAGCCAGACCGGGACAGCTTCCTATAATTCACCCCTCCACTTT	CASSQTGTASYNSPLHF
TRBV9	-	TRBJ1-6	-	TGTGCCAGCAGCGTAGACAGTAATTCACCCCTCCACTTT	CASSVDSNSPLHF
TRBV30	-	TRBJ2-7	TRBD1	TGTGCCTGGAGTGGAGGGGGCTCCTCCTACGAGCAGTACTTC	CAWSGGGSSYEQYF
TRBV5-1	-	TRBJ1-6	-	TGCGCCAGCAGCCCGGGAGCTGTACTTAATTCACCCCTCCACTTT	CASSPGAVLNSPLHF
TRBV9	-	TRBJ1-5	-	TGTGCCAGCAGCGTCGAGGGATGGAGCAATCAGCCCCAGCATTTT	CASSVEGWSNQPQHF
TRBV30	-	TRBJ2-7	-	TGTGCCTGGAGTTTGGGATACGAGCAGTACTTC	CAWSLGYEQYF
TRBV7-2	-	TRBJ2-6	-	TGTGCCAGCAGCTTACAGGGTTCAGGTTCAGGGGCCAACGTCCTGACTTTC	CASSLQGSGSGANVLTF
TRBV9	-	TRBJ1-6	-	TGTGCCAGCAGCGTCGACGGGCGGAGAACCTATAATTCACCCCTCCACTTT	CASSVDGRRTYNSPLHF
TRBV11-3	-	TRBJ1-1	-	TGTGCCAGCAGCTCACGGACCACTGAAGCTTTCTTT	CASSSRTTEAFF
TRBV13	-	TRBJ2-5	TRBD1	TGTGCCAGCAGCCCGGACAGGGGGAGGGAGAAGACCCAGTACTTC	CASSPDRGREKTQYF
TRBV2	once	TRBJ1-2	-	TGTGCCAGCACCTTCTCTTTACGGGGGAGTAAGGGCTACACCTTC	CASTFSLRGSKGYTF
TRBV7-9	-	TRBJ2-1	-	TGTGCCAGCACCACCTTATACAATGAGCAGTTCTTC	CASTTLYNEQFF
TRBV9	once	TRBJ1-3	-	TGTGCCAGCAGCGTAGAGGCTGGCTCTGGAAACACCATATATTTT	CASSVEAGSGNTIYF
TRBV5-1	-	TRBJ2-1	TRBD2	TGCGCCAGCAGCTTCCGACTAGCGGGGCCGGGGAATGAGCAGTTCTTC	CASSFRLAGPGNEQFF
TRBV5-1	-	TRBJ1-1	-	TGCGCCAGCAGCTTGGCCGGCCTCGAGGGGAACACTGAAGCTTTCTTT	CASSLAGLEGNTEAFF
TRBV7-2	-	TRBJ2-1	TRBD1	TGTGCCAGCAGCTTAGAAGGGGACAGGGGGCTCCAGCAGTTCTTC	CASSLEGDRGLQQFF
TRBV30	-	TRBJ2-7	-	TGTGCCTGGAGTGTAGCGCCGACGGGAACTTACGAGCAGTACTTC	CAWSVAPTGTYEQYF
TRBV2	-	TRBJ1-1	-	TGTGCCAGCAACAGAGGAGGTGAAGCTTTCTTT	CASNRGGEAFF
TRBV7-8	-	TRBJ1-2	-	TGTGCCAGCAGCTCCCAGGGGTATGGCTACACCTTC	CASSSQGYGYTF